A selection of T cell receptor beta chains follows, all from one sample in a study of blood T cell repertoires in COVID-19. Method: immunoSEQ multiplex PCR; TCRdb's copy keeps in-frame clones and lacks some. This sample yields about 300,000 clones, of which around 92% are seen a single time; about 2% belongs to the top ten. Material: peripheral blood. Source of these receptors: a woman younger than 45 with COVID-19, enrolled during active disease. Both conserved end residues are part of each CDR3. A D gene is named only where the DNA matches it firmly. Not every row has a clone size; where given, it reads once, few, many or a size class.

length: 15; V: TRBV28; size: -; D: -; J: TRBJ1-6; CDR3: CASSLAGPVNSPLHF; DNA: TGTGCCAGCAGTCTAGCCGGGCCAGTTAATTCACCCCTCCACTTT
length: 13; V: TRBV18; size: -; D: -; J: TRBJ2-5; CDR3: CASSPSLQETQYF; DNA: TGTGCCAGCTCGCCTAGTCTTCAAGAGACCCAGTACTTC
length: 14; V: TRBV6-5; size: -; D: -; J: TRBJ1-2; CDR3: CASSYSPDNYGYTF; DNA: TGTGCCAGCAGTTACTCGCCAGATAACTATGGCTACACCTTC
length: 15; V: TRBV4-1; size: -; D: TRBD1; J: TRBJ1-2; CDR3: CASSPRTGDNYGYTF; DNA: TGCGCCAGCAGCCCCCGGACAGGGGACAACTATGGCTACACCTTC
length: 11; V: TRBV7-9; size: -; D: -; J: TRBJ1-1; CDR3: CASSTVGEAFF; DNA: TGTGCCAGCAGCACTGTCGGGGAAGCTTTCTTT
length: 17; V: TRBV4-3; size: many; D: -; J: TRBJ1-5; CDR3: CASSQDRGGGAYQPQHF; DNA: TGCGCCAGCAGCCAAGATCGTGGTGGGGGGGCTTATCAGCCCCAGCATTTT
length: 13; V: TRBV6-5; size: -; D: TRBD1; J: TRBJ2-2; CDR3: CASSSGGPGELFF; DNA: TGTGCCAGCAGTTCAGGGGGCCCTGGGGAGCTGTTTTTT
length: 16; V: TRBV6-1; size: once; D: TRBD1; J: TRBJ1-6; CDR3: CASSESGGWYNSPLHF; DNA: TGTGCCAGCAGTGAATCAGGGGGTTGGTATAATTCACCCCTCCACTTT
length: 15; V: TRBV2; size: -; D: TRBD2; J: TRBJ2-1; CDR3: CASRPAGGGYNEQFF; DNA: TGTGCCAGCAGACCCGCGGGGGGGGGATACAATGAGCAGTTCTTC
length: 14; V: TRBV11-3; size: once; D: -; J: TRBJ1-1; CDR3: CASSLVEGRTEAFF; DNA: TGTGCCAGCAGCTTAGTAGAGGGGAGGACTGAAGCTTTCTTT
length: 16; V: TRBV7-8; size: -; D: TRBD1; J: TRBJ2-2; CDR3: CASSTGQATRGGELFF; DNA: TGTGCCAGCAGCACTGGACAGGCTACTAGGGGTGGGGAGCTGTTTTTT
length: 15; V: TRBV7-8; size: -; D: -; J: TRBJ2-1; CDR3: CASSVSRGAYNEQFF; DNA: TGTGCCAGCAGTGTTTCGCGGGGAGCCTACAATGAGCAGTTCTTC
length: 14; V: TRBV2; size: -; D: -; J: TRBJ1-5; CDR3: CASSEFGSNQPQHF; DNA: TGTGCCAGCAGTGAATTCGGGAGCAATCAGCCCCAGCATTTT
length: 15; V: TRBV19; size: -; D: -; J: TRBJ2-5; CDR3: CASSIGFTVQETQYF; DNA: TGTGCCAGTAGTATAGGTTTTACAGTCCAAGAGACCCAGTACTTC
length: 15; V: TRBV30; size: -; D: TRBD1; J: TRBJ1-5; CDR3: CAWSLGDSSNQPQHF; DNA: TGTGCCTGGAGTCTAGGGGACAGTAGCAATCAGCCCCAGCATTTT
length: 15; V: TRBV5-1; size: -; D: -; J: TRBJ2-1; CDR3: CASSVGGFTYNEQFF; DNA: TGCGCCAGCAGCGTCGGAGGCTTTACCTACAATGAGCAGTTCTTC
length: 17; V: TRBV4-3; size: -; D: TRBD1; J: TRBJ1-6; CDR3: CASSLIGSGQGASPLHF; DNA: TGCGCCAGCAGCCTAATAGGGTCGGGACAGGGTGCTTCACCCCTCCACTTT
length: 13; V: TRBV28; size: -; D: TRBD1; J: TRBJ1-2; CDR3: CASRDRGNLSDTF; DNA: TGTGCCAGCAGGGACAGGGGAAACCTCTCAGACACCTTC
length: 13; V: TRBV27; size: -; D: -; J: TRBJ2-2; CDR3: CASSFKRGGELFF; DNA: TGTGCCAGCAGTTTCAAGAGAGGGGGGGAGCTGTTTTTT
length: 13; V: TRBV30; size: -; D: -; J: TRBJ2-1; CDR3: CAWMGSSYNEQFF; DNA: TGTGCCTGGATGGGGAGCTCCTACAATGAGCAGTTCTTC
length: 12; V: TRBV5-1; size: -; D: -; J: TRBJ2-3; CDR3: CASSRGTDTQYF; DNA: TGCGCCAGCAGTCGAGGCACAGATACGCAGTATTTT
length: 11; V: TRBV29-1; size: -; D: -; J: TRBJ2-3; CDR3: CSGGISDTQYF; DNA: TGCAGCGGAGGAATTTCAGATACGCAGTATTTT
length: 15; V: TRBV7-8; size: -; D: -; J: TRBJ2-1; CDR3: CASSLVLAFGDEQFF; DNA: TGTGCCAGCAGCTTAGTTCTGGCGTTCGGAGATGAGCAGTTCTTC
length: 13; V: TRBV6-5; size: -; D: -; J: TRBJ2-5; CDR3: CASSYRQAETQYF; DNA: TGTGCCAGCAGTTACAGACAGGCCGAGACCCAGTACTTC
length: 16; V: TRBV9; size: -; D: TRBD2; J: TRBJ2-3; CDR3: CASSATAGLATDTQYF; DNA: TGTGCCAGCAGCGCCACCGCGGGACTAGCGACAGATACGCAGTATTTT
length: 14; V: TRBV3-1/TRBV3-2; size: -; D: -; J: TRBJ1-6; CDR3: CASSQGAGNSPLHF; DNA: TGTGCCAGCAGCCAAGGTGCGGGGAATTCACCCCTCCACTTT
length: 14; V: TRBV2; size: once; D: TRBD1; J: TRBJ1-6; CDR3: CASRLDRGYSPLHF; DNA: TGTGCCAGCAGATTGGACAGGGGATATTCACCCCTCCACTTT
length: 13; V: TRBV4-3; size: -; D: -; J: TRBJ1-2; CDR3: CASSQDLGDGYTF; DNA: TGCGCCAGCAGCCAAGATCTAGGGGATGGCTACACCTTC
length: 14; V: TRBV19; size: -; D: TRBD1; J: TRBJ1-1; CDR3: CASSTDRGDTEAFF; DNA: TGTGCCAGTAGTACCGACAGGGGGGACACTGAAGCTTTCTTT
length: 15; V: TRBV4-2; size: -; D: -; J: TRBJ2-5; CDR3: CASSHSGADKETQYF; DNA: TGTGCCAGCAGCCATTCAGGGGCGGACAAAGAGACCCAGTACTTC
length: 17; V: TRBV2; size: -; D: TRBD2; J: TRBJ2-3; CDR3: CASSPLGTSAAGDTQYF; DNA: TGTGCCAGCAGTCCATTGGGGACTAGCGCGGCCGGGGATACGCAGTATTTT
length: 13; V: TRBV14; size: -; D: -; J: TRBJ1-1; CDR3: CASSQVQGTEAFF; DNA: TGTGCCAGCAGCCAAGTTCAGGGCACTGAAGCTTTCTTT
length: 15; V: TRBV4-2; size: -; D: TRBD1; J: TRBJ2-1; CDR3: CASSPRPGTGNEQFF; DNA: TGTGCCAGCAGCCCGCGTCCCGGGACAGGGAATGAGCAGTTCTTC